The subject of this entry is one TCR beta chain. As yet, its antigen is unknown. Sequenced by immunoSEQ multiplex PCR; TCRdb stores in-frame clones only, minus some. In the table there are under 150,000 clones, almost 90% of which are singletons. Time point here: week 11, during vaccination. A 20-mer mutant IDH1 peptide at 300 ug was injected subcutaneously with topical imiquimod. The sample is drawn from a study of a mutant IDH1 vaccine in newly diagnosed glioma. For the study at large: With temozolomide cycles, or 4-6 weeks after radiotherapy alone, vaccination was started.

CDR1 and CDR2 from the germline V gene are GTSNPN and SVGIG (reference sequence). The CDR3 consists of 15 residues. V lost 3 bases, J lost 4 bases, and 16 bases lay in between. This clonotype originated in a woman aged 45-60 years with glioma. The material sequenced was PBMCs, taken from a glioma patient whose treatment included an IDH1 peptide vaccine. The chain carries TRBV30 and TRBJ1-5; D is unclear. In nucleotides, the CDR3 is TGTGCCTGGAGACCACCCGACCTAACTAATCAGCCCCAGCATTTT. Protein: CAWRPPDLTNQPQHF. Full variable domain (rest looked up from reference TRBV30 and TRBJ1-5): SQTIHQWPATLVQPVGSPLSLECTVEGTSNPNLYWYRQAAGRGLQLLFYSVGIGQISSEVPQNLSASRPQDRQFILSSKKLLLSDSGFYLCAWRPPDLTNQPQHFGDGTRLSIL.